This T cell receptor (beta chain) appears in the sequencing data of a study of cytomegalovirus exposure and HLA in healthy donors. Points from the study as a whole: Diagnosis of cytomegalovirus status made by the classifier reportedly showed high specificity and sensitivity. In the roughly 120 validation repertoires, a later analysis found that first-cohort TCR clusters tended to co-occur.

In germline, CDR1 is MNHEY, CDR2 SVGAGI. The CDR3 is made up of 14 amino acids. V gave up 6 bases and J gave up 7 bases, with 16 bases separating them. Method: immunoSEQ multiplex PCR; TCRdb's copy keeps in-frame clones and lacks some. The data contain 250,000 to 400,000 clones, 88% of them seen just once; the ten biggest clones take up roughly 0.88%. Concerning this clone: Antigen: not known.

Sequencing used PBMCs. The V and J genes are TRBV6-5 and TRBJ2-1; D is possibly TRBD2 (6 bases). This sequence originates from a man between 25 and 39 years old in good health and CMV-seronegative. The chain's CDR3 is CASSRDSTLNEQFF. CDR3 sequence (DNA): TGTGCCAGCAGCCGGGACTCCACGCTGAATGAGCAGTTCTTC.